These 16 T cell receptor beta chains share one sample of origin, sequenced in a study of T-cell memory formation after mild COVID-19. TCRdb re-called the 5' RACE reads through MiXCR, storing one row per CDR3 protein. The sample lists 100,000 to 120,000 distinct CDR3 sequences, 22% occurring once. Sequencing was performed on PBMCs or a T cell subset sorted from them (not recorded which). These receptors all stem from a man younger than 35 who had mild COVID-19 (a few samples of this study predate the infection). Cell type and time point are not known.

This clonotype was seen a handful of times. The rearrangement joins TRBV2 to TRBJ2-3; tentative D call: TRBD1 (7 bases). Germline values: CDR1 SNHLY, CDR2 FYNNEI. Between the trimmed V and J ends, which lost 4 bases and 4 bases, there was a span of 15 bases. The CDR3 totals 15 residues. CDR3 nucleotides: TGTGCCAGCAGTGGCGTCCAGGGGGGCGCAGATACGCAGTATTTT. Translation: CASSGVQGGADTQYF.

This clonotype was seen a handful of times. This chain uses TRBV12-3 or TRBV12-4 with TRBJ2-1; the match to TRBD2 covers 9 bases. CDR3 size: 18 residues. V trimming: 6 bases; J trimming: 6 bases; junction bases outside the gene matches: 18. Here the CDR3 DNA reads TGTGCCAGCAGGAACCCTTGGAGCCCGGCGGGGGGGGGCAATGAGCAGTTCTTC. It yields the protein CASRNPWSPAGGGNEQFF.

The CDR3 nucleotides are TGTGCCAGTACAGGGCGGGAGTTGTACAATGAGCAGTTCTTC. This sequence encodes CASTGRELYNEQFF. This chain links TRBV19 with TRBJ2-1; 7 nucleotides match TRBD2. CDR1 is LNHDA, CDR2 SQIVND, per germline (reference sequence). This CDR3 has 14 amino acids. With 7 bases clipped from V and 4 bases from J, the junction kept 7 bases outside the gene matches. The full variable domain, its missing parts supplied by reference TRBV19 and TRBJ2-1, is DGGITQSPKYLFRKEGQNVTLSCEQNLNHDAMYWYRQDPGQGLRLIYYSQIVNDFQKGDIAEGYSVSREKKESFPLTVTSAQKNPTAFYLCASTGRELYNEQFFGPGTRLTVL.

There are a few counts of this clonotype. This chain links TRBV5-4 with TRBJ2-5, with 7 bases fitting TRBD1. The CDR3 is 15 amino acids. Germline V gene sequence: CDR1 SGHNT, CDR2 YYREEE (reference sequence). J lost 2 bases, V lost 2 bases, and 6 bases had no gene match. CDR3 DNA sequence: TGTGCCAGCAGCTTAATGGGACAGCCACAAGAGACCCAGTACTTC. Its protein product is CASSLMGQPQETQYF.

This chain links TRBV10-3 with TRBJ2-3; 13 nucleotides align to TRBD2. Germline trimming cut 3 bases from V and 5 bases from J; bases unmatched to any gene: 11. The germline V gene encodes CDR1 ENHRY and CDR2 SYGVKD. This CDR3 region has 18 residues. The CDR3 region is CAISDHGLAGAGGDTQYF. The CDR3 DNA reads TGTGCCATCAGTGATCACGGACTAGCGGGGGCCGGGGGAGATACGCAGTATTTT.

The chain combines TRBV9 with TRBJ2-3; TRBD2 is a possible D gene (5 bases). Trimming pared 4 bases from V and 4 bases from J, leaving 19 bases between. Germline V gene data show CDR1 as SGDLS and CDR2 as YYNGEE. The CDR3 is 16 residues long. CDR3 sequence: CASSPHGGSGADTQYF. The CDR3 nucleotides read TGTGCCAGCAGCCCCCACGGCGGGTCCGGCGCAGATACGCAGTATTTT.

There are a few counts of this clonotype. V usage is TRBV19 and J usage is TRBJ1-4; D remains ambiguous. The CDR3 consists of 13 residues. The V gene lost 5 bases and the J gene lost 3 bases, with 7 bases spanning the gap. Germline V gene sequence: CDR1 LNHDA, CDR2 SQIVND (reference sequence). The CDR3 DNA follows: TGTGCCAGTAGTTGGGGATCTAATGAAAAACTGTTTTTT. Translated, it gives CASSWGSNEKLFF.

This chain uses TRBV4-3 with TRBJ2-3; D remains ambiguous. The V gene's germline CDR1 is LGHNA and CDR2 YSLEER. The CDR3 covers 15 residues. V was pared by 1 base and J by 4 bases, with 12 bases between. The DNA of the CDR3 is TGCGCCAGCAGCCAAGGTCGTATAGCACCAGATACGCAGTATTTT. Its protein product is CASSQGRIAPDTQYF.

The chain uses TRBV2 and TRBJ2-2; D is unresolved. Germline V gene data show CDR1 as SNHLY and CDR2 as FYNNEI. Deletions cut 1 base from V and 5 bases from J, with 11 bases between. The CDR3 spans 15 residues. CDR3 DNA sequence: TGTGCCAGCAGTGAAGAGGGATTGTGGACCGGGGAGCTGTTTTTT. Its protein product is CASSEEGLWTGELFF.

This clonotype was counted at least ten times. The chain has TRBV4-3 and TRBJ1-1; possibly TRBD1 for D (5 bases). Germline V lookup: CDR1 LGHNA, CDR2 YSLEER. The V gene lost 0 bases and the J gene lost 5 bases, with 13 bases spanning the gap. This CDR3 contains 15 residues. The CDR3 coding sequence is TGCGCCAGCAGCCAAGATCAGTGGGGCACTACTGAAGCTTTCTTT. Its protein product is CASSQDQWGTTEAFF.

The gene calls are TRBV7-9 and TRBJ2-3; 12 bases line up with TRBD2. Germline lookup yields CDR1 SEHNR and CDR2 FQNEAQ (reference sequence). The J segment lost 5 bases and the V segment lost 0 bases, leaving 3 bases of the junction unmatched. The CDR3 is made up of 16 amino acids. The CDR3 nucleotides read TGTGCCAGCAGCTTAGCGTCTAGCGGGGGGGGAGATACGCAGTATTTT. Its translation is CASSLASSGGGDTQYF. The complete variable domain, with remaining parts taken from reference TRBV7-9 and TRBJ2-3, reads DTGVSQNPRHKITKRGQNVTFRCDPISEHNRLYWYRQTLGQGPEFLTYFQNEAQLEKSRLLSDRFSAERPKGSFSTLEIQRTEQGDSAMYLCASSLASSGGGDTQYFGPGTRLTVL.

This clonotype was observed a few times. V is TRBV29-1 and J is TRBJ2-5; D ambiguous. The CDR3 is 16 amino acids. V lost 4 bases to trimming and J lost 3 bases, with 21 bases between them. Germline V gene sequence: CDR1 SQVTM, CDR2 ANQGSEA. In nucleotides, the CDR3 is TGCAGCGTTGGGTTACGAGGACCCAGTTACGAAGAGACCCAGTACTTC. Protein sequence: CSVGLRGPSYEETQYF.

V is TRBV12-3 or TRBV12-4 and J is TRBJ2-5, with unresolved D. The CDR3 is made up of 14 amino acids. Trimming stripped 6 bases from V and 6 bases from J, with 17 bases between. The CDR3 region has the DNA TGTGCCAGCAGCCCTTGGGATGGGCGGCAGACCCAGTACTTC. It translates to CASSPWDGRQTQYF.

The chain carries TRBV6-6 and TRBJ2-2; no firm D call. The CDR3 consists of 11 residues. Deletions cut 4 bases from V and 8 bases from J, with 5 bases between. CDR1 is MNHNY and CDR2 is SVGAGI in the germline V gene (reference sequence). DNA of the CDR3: TGTGCCAGCAGTTGGTTAGGGGAGCTGTTTTTT. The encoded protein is CASSWLGELFF.

The CDR3 protein is CASGDGRADSGNTIYF. The CDR3 bases are TGTGCCAGCGGCGACGGTCGGGCCGACTCTGGAAACACCATATATTTT. The J gene is TRBJ1-3, the V gene TRBV7-9; D call uncertain. This CDR3 spans 16 amino acids. Germline V gene sequence: CDR1 SEHNR, CDR2 FQNEAQ (reference sequence). V was shortened by 8 bases and J by 0 bases, with 17 bases between the two germline ends.

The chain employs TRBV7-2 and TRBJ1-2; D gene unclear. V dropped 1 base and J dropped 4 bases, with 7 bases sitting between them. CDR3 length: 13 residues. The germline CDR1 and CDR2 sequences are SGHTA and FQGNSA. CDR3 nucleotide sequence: TGTGCCAGCAGCTTAGGGGTGATCTATGGCTACACCTTC. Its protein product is CASSLGVIYGYTF.